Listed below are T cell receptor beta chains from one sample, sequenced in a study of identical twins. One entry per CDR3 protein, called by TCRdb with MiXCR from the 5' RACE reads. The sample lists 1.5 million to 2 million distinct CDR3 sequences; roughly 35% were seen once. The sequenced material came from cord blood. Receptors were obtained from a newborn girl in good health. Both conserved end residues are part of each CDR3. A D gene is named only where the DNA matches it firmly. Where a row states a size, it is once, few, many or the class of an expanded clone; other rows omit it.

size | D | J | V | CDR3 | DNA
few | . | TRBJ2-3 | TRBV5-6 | CASSKGLPRDTQYF | TGTGCCAGCAGCAAGGGACTTCCGAGAGATACGCAGTATTTT
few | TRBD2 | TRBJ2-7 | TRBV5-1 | CASSLLSGSSYEQYF | TGCGCCAGCAGCTTGCTGAGCGGGAGCAGCTACGAGCAGTACTTC
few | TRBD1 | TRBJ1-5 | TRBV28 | CASSLRDRVINQPQHF | TGTGCCAGCAGTTTAAGGGACAGAGTAATCAATCAGCCCCAGCATTTT
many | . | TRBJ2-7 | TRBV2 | CASSRALGVYEQYF | TGTGCCAGCAGTCGGGCCTTGGGGGTATACGAGCAGTACTTC
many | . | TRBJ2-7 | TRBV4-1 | CASSQAGFGGWDYEQYF | TGCGCCAGCAGCCAAGCCGGGTTCGGAGGTTGGGACTACGAGCAGTACTTC
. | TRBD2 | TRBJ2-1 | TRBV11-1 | CASSLGLLAGVPEQFF | TGTGCCAGCAGCTTAGGCTTGCTAGCGGGGGTTCCCGAGCAGTTCTTC
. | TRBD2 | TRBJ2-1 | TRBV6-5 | CASTATGLANNEQFF | TGTGCCAGCACCGCAACGGGACTAGCCAACAATGAGCAGTTCTTC
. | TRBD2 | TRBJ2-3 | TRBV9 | CASSREASTDTQYF | TGTGCCAGCAGCCGGGAGGCTAGCACAGATACGCAGTATTTT
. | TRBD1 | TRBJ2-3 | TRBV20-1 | CSAYGTGVPSTDTQYF | TGCAGTGCTTACGGGACAGGGGTGCCTAGCACAGATACGCAGTATTTT
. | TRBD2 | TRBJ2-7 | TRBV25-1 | CASSEATSGRYEQYF | TGTGCCAGCAGTGAAGCGACTAGCGGGAGGTACGAGCAGTACTTC